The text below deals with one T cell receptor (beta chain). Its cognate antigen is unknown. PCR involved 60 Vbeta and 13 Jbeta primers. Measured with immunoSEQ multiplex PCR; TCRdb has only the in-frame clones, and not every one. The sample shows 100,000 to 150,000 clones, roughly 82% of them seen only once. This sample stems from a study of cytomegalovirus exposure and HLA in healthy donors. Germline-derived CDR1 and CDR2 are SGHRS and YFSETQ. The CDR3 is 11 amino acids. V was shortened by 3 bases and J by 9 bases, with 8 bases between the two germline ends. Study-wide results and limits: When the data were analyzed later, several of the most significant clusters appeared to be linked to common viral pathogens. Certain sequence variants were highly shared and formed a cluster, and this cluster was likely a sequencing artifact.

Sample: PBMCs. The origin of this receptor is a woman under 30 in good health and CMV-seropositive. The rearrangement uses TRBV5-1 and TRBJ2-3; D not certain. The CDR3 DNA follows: TGCGCCAGCAGCTCCTCCGGGACGCAGTATTTT. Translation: CASSSSGTQYF.